This paragraph reports one T cell receptor beta chain. V was clipped by 5 bases and J by 1 base; unmatched bases: 6. Germline V lookup: CDR1 SEHNR, CDR2 FQNEAQ (reference sequence). The CDR3 spans 15 residues. Clones were read by immunoSEQ multiplex PCR, and TCRdb kept only the in-frame ones, dropping some. This sample has more than 55,000 clones; 87% occur once, and the top ten carry approximately 6.9%. The data belong to a study of blood T cell repertoires in COVID-19. The overall study: COVID-19 samples collected from the United States, Italy and Spain covered acute and convalescent phases.

This sequence was found in a man aged 60 to 69 with active or convalescent COVID-19. The gene calls are TRBV7-9 and TRBJ2-5, with 8 positions matching TRBD1. The specimen was peripheral blood. CDR3 sequence (DNA): TGTGCCAGCAGCCGCTACAGGGGGACCCAAGAGACCCAGTACTTC. Translating it yields CASSRYRGTQETQYF. Using reference TRBV7-9 and TRBJ2-5 for the parts outside the CDR3, the full variable domain is DTGVSQNPRHKITKRGQNVTFRCDPISEHNRLYWYRQTLGQGPEFLTYFQNEAQLEKSRLLSDRFSAERPKGSFSTLEIQRTEQGDSAMYLCASSRYRGTQETQYFGPGTRLLVL.